These 18 T cell receptor beta chains originate from one sample sequenced in a study of blood T cell repertoires in COVID-19. This table comes from immunoSEQ multiplex PCR, and its TCRdb copy is limited to in-frame clones, with some not included. The sample lists about 260,000 clones, approximately 81% seen once, with roughly 4% in the top ten. Sequenced input: peripheral blood. Receptor source: a man aged 55 to 69 with acute or convalescent COVID-19.

The chain uses TRBV19 and TRBJ2-2; 9 positions match TRBD1. Germline V gene lookup returns CDR1 LNHDA and CDR2 SQIVND (reference sequence). This CDR3 comprises 16 residues. J gave up 6 bases and V 4 bases, and 9 bases lay outside the gene matches. This CDR3 is CASSTRQGGDPGELFF. The CDR3 DNA reads TGTGCCAGTAGTACGAGACAGGGGGGGGACCCCGGGGAGCTGTTTTTT. Filled out from reference TRBV19 and TRBJ2-2, the complete variable domain reads DGGITQSPKYLFRKEGQNVTLSCEQNLNHDAMYWYRQDPGQGLRLIYYSQIVNDFQKGDIAEGYSVSREKKESFPLTVTSAQKNPTAFYLCASSTRQGGDPGELFFGEGSRLTVL.

This rearrangement joins TRBV9 to TRBJ1-2, with D unclear. Trimming removed 0 bases from V and 4 bases from J, with 13 bases in between. Germline assignment: CDR1 SGDLS and CDR2 YYNGEE. The CDR3 covers 15 residues. The DNA of the CDR3 is TGTGCCAGCAGCGTAGGTCCGGCGGGAGGCTATGGCTACACCTTC. Protein product: CASSVGPAGGYGYTF.

The chain recombines TRBV5-4 with TRBJ2-3, with TRBD1 identical over 12 bases. With 3 bases clipped from V and 4 bases from J, the junction kept 6 bases outside the gene matches. The CDR3 runs 16 residues. Germline loops: CDR1 SGHNT, CDR2 YYREEE (reference sequence). The CDR3 coding sequence is TGTGCCAGCAGCTATCCGGGACAGGGGGCTCCAGATACGCAGTATTTT. This gives the protein CASSYPGQGAPDTQYF.

The gene calls are TRBV28 and TRBJ2-3; 11 bases line up with TRBD1. The germline V gene encodes CDR1 MDHEN and CDR2 SYDVKM. With 3 bases clipped from V and 4 bases from J, the junction kept 9 bases outside the gene matches. This CDR3 is 17 amino acids long. The CDR3: CASSLVRGTGGADTQYF. In nucleotides, the CDR3 is TGTGCCAGCAGTTTGGTGAGGGGGACAGGGGGGGCAGATACGCAGTATTTT. Full variable domain (rest looked up from reference TRBV28 and TRBJ2-3): DVKVTQSSRYLVKRTGEKVFLECVQDMDHENMFWYRQDPGLGLRLIYFSYDVKMKEKGDIPEGYSVSREKKERFSLILESASTNQTSMYLCASSLVRGTGGADTQYFGPGTRLTVL.

The J gene is TRBJ2-5, the V gene TRBV5-1; 11 nucleotides align to TRBD1. CDR1 is SGHRS, CDR2 YFSETQ, per germline. The CDR3 totals 17 residues. V shed 0 bases, J shed 1 base, and the junction held 5 bases outside the gene matches. The CDR3: CASSLAGTGGGQETQYF. In DNA, the CDR3 is TGCGCCAGCAGCTTGGCAGGGACAGGGGGTGGCCAAGAGACCCAGTACTTC.

This clone was seen only once. This CDR3 reads CASTPALASDQAADTQYF. CDR3 in DNA: TGTGCCAGCACCCCCGCCCTGGCTAGCGACCAGGCGGCAGATACGCAGTATTTT. The rearrangement links TRBV6-2 or TRBV6-3 to TRBJ2-3; the D gene is possibly TRBD2 (6 bases). V was pared by 7 bases and J by 4 bases, with 27 bases between. This CDR3 is built from 18 residues. The germline V gene encodes CDR1 MNHEY and CDR2 SVGEGT.

A few counts support this clone. The V call is TRBV7-9, the J call TRBJ1-3, with a tentative D call TRBD1 (5 bases). The length of the CDR3 is 15 residues. The V end was cut by 5 bases, the J end by 0 bases, with 11 bases between. The germline V gene encodes CDR1 SEHNR and CDR2 FQNEAQ (reference sequence). CDR3 DNA sequence: TGTGCCAGCAGCAAGAGACAGATCTCTGGAAACACCATATATTTT. This sequence encodes CASSKRQISGNTIYF.

This rearrangement joins TRBV7-9 to TRBJ1-6; 8 nucleotides align to TRBD1. Germline CDR1 SEHNR, CDR2 FQNEAQ (reference sequence). The CDR3 covers 14 residues. V lost 4 bases, J lost 7 bases, and 3 bases stayed unmatched. The CDR3 coding sequence is TGTGCCAGCAGCTCGGACAGGGAAAATTCACCCCTCCACTTT. This sequence encodes CASSSDRENSPLHF. Filled out from reference TRBV7-9 and TRBJ1-6, the complete variable domain reads DTGVSQNPRHKITKRGQNVTFRCDPISEHNRLYWYRQTLGQGPEFLTYFQNEAQLEKSRLLSDRFSAERPKGSFSTLEIQRTEQGDSAMYLCASSSDRENSPLHFGNGTRLTVT.

The genes are TRBV27 and TRBJ2-1, with 7 nucleotides matching TRBD1. The germline CDR1 and CDR2 sequences are MNHEY and SMNVEV (reference sequence). The CDR3 contains 16 residues. V gave up 5 bases and J gave up 3 bases; unmatched junction bases: 10. CDR3 nucleotides: TGTGCCAGCAGTACCCGACAGGGCAAGGACTACAATGAGCAGTTCTTC. Its translation: CASSTRQGKDYNEQFF.

The gene calls are TRBV5-4 and TRBJ2-1; a weak D match, TRBD2 (5 bases). Between the trimmed V and J ends, which lost 3 bases and 8 bases, there was a span of 15 bases. The germline V gene has CDR1 SGHNT and CDR2 YYREEE (reference sequence). The CDR3 sequence is 14 residues long. The CDR3 sequence: CASSWAMRVDEQFF. CDR3 nucleotide sequence: TGTGCCAGCAGCTGGGCGATGAGGGTCGATGAGCAGTTCTTC.

The chain joins TRBV18 to TRBJ1-2; D not resolved. The CDR3 consists of 15 residues. V was trimmed by 8 bases and J by 2 bases, leaving 18 bases between them. Germline lookup yields CDR1 KGHSH and CDR2 LQKENI. CDR3 in DNA: TGTGCCAGCACTCTACTACAAGAAGAAAACTATGGCTACACCTTC. It codes for CASTLLQEENYGYTF.

This clone occurred once. The chain uses TRBV3-1 (or the pseudogene TRBV3-2) and TRBJ2-5, with D possibly matching TRBD2 (6 bases). Deletions cut 5 bases from V and 0 bases from J, with 22 bases between. CDR1 is LGHDT, CDR2 YNNKEL, per germline (reference sequence). The CDR3 has 18 amino acids. CDR3 amino acids: CASSLKGLTSRYQETQYF. CDR3 DNA: TGTGCCAGCAGCTTAAAGGGTCTCACTAGCAGGTACCAAGAGACCCAGTACTTC.

The V and J genes are TRBV20-1 and TRBJ2-1; maybe TRBD2 (6 bases). V was pared by 3 bases and J by 5 bases, with 20 bases between. The germline CDR1 and CDR2 sequences are DFQATT and SNEGSKA (reference sequence). The CDR3 totals 16 residues. CDR3 amino acids: CSASPWGRRGNNEQFF. The CDR3 DNA sequence: TGCAGTGCTAGTCCCTGGGGACGTCGCGGGAACAATGAGCAGTTCTTC.

The chain recombines TRBV6-5 with TRBJ1-1; 9 nucleotides agree with TRBD1. The V gene end was trimmed by 0 bases and the J gene end by 4 bases; junction bases not matched to a gene: 3. The CDR3 loop spans 15 amino acids. Germline CDR1 and CDR2: MNHEY and SVGAGI. The DNA for the CDR3 is TGTGCCAGCAGTTACTCGGGACAGGGTGGCACTGAAGCTTTCTTT. As protein: CASSYSGQGGTEAFF.

The chain recombines TRBV19 with TRBJ1-2, with 7 bases lining up with TRBD1. In germline, CDR1 is LNHDA, CDR2 SQIVND (reference sequence). The CDR3 has 14 amino acids. Germline trimming cut 2 bases from V and 2 bases from J; bases unmatched to any gene: 2. CDR3 DNA sequence: TGTGCCAGTAGTATAATGACAGGGAACTATGGCTACACCTTC. Its protein is CASSIMTGNYGYTF.

The chain joins TRBV10-3 to TRBJ1-2, with 8 bases that match TRBD1. From germline, CDR1 is ENHRY and CDR2 SYGVKD. V was clipped by 3 bases and J by 3 bases; unmatched bases: 6. The CDR3 runs 15 residues. The CDR3 here is CAISETGGSHYGYTF. The CDR3 nucleotides read TGTGCCATCAGTGAAACAGGGGGTTCTCACTATGGCTACACCTTC.

This clone was detected only a few times. CDR3 protein: CASSIDRAASGYTF. CDR3 DNA sequence: TGTGCCAGCAGCATAGACAGGGCCGCCTCCGGCTACACCTTC. The rearrangement links TRBV7-9 to TRBJ1-2; TRBD1 aligns across 7 bases. This CDR3 is built from 14 residues. Per the germline V gene, CDR1 is SEHNR and CDR2 is FQNEAQ (reference sequence). Germline trimming cut 5 bases from V and 8 bases from J; bases unmatched to any gene: 11.

The rearrangement joins TRBV2 to TRBJ2-1; TRBD2 aligns across 10 bases. This CDR3 is 15 amino acids long. CDR1 SNHLY and CDR2 FYNNEI come from the germline V gene. J gave up 2 bases and V 10 bases, and 8 bases lay outside the gene matches. The CDR3 protein is CAIIPGLATYNEQFF. The CDR3 DNA reads as TGTGCCATCATACCGGGACTAGCGACCTACAATGAGCAGTTCTTC.